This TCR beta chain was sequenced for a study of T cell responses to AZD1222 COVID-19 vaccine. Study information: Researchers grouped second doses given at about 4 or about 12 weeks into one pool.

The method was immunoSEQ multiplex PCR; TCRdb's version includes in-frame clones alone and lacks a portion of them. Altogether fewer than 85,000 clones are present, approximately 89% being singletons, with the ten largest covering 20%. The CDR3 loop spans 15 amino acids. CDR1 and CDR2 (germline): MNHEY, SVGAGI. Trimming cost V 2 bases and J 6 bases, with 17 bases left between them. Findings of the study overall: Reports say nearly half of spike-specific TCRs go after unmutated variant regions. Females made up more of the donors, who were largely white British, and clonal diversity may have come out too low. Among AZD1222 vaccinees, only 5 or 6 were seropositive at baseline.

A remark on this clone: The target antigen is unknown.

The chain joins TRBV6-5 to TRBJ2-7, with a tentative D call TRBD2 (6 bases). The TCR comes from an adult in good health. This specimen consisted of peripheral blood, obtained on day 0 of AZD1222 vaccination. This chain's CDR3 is CASSYEGSGPGEQYF. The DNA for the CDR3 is TGTGCCAGCAGTTACGAGGGTAGCGGACCGGGCGAGCAGTACTTC.